The present T cell receptor (beta chain) was sequenced within a study of beta chain features in type 1 diabetes. Study overall: Cell yields, gender and age were comparable in patients and healthy donors.

Study results and limitations: The study found fewer insertions and more deletions at VDJ junctions in type 1 diabetes patients.

Populations obtained by sorting all exceeded 98% purity. Expressed TCRB transcripts were sequenced because the entire RNA isolate underwent reverse transcription. The protocol was immunoSEQ multiplex PCR, while the TCRdb copy is restricted to in-frame clones and leaves out a portion. The sample yields 250,000 to 300,000 clones, 8% seen once. This clone was found a few times. No antigen is known for it. With V trimmed by 6 bases and J by 0 bases, 1 base remained unmatched. Germline-derived CDR1 and CDR2 are SQVTM and ANQGSEA. CDR3 length: 14 residues. Sequencing input: central memory CD4+ T cells from blood. The genes are TRBV29-1 and TRBJ2-6, with TRBD1 identical over 8 bases. The sequence was obtained from a woman under 30 in good health. The CDR3 region has the DNA TGCAGCGTGGGACAGGACTCTGGGGCCAACGTCCTGACTTTC. Its protein is CSVGQDSGANVLTF. Filled out from reference TRBV29-1 and TRBJ2-6, the complete variable domain reads SAVISQKPSRDICQRGTSLTIQCQVDSQVTMMFWYRQQPGQSLTLIATANQGSEATYESGFVIDKFPISRPNLTFSTLTVSNMSPEDSSIYLCSVGQDSGANVLTFGAGSRLTVL.